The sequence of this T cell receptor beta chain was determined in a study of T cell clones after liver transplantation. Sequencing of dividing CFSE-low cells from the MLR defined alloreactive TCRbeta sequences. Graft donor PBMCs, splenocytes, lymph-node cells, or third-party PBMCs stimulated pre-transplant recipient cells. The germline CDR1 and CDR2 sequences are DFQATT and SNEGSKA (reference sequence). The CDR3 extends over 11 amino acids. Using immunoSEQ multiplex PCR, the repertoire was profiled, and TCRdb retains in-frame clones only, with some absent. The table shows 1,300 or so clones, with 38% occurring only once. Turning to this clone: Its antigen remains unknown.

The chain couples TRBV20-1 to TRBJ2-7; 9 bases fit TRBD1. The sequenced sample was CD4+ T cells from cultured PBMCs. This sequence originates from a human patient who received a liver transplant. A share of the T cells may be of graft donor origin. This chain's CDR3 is CGGQGTYEQYF. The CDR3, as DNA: TGCGGGGGACAGGGCACCTACGAGCAGTACTTC.